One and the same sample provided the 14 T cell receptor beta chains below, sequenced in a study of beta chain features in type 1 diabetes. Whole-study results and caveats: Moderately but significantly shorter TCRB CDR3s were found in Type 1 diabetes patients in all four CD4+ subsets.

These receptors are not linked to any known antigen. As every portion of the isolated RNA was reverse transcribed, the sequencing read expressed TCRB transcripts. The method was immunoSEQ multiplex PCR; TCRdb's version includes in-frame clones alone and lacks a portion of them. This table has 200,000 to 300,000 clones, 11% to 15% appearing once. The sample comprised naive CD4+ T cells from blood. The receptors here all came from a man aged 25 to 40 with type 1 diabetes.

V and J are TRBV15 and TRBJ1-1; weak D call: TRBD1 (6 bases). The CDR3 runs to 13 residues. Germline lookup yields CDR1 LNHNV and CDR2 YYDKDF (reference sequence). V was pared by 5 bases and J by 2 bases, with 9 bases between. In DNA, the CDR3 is TGTGCCACCAGCGGACAGTCAAACACTGAAGCTTTCTTT. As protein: CATSGQSNTEAFF.

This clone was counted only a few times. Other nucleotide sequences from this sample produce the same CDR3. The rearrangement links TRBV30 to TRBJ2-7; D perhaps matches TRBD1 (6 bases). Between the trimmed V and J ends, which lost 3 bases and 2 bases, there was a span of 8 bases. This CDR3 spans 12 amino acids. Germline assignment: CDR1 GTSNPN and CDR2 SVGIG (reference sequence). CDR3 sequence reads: CAWRQGAYEQYF. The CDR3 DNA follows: TGTGCCTGGAGACAGGGAGCCTACGAGCAGTACTTC.

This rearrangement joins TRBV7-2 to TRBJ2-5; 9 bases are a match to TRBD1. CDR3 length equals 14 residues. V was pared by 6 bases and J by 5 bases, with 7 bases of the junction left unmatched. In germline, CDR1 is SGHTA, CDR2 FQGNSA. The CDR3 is CASSRTGGSETQYF. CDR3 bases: TGTGCCAGCAGTCGTACAGGGGGCTCGGAGACCCAGTACTTC.

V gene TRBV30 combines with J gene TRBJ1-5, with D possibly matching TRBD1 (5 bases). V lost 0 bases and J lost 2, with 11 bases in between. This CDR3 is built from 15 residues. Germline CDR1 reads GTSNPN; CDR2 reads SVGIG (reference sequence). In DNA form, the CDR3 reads TGTGCCTGGAGTGTCTTGGGGGGGGGCAATCAGCCCCAGCATTTT. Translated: CAWSVLGGGNQPQHF.

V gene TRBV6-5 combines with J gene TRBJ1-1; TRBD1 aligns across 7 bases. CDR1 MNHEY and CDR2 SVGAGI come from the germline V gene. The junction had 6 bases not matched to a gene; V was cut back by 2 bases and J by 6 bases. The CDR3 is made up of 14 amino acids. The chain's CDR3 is CASSYPRQGSEAFF. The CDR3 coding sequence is TGTGCCAGCAGTTACCCTAGACAGGGATCTGAAGCTTTCTTT.

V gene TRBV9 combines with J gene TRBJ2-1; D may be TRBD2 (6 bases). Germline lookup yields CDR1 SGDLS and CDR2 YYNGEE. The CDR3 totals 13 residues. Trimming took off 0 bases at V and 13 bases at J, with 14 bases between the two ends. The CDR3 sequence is CASSVVGGESQFF. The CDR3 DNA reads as TGTGCCAGCAGCGTAGTAGGCGGGGAGTCTCAGTTCTTC. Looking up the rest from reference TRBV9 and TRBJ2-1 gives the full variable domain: DSGVTQTPKHLITATGQRVTLRCSPRSGDLSVYWYQQSLDQGLQFLIQYYNGEERAKGNILERFSAQQFPDLHSELNLSSLELGDSALYFCASSVVGGESQFFGPGTRLTVL.

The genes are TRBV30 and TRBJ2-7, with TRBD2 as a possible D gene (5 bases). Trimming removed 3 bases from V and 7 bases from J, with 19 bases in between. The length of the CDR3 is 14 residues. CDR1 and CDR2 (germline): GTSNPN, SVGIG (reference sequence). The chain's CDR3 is CAWSGPGWSREQYF. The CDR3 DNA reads TGTGCCTGGAGCGGCCCGGGGTGGTCGAGGGAGCAGTACTTC.

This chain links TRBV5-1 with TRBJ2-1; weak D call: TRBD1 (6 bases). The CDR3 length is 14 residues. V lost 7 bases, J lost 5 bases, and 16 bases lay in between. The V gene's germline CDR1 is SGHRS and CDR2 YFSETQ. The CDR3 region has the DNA TGCGCCAGCCAGAAAGGGGGAACAAACAATGAGCAGTTCTTC. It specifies CASQKGGTNNEQFF. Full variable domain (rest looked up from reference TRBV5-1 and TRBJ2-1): KAGVTQTPRYLIKTRGQQVTLSCSPISGHRSVSWYQQTPGQGLQFLFEYFSETQRNKGNFPGRFSGRQFSNSRSEMNVSTLELGDSALYLCASQKGGTNNEQFFGPGTRLTVL.

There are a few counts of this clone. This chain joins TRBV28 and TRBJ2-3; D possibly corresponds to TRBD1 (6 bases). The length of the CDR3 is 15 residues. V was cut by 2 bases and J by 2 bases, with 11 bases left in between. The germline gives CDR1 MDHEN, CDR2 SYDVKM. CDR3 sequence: CASSLTGRDTDTQYF. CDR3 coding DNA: TGTGCCAGCAGTTTAACAGGGCGTGACACAGATACGCAGTATTTT.

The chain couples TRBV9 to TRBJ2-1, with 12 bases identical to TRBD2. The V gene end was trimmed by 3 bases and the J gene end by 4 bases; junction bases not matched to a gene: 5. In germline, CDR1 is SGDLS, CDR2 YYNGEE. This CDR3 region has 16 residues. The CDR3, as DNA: TGTGCCAGCAGCGGGGGACTAGCGGGCTTTTACAATGAGCAGTTCTTC. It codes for CASSGGLAGFYNEQFF. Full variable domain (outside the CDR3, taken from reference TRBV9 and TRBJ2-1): DSGVTQTPKHLITATGQRVTLRCSPRSGDLSVYWYQQSLDQGLQFLIQYYNGEERAKGNILERFSAQQFPDLHSELNLSSLELGDSALYFCASSGGLAGFYNEQFFGPGTRLTVL.

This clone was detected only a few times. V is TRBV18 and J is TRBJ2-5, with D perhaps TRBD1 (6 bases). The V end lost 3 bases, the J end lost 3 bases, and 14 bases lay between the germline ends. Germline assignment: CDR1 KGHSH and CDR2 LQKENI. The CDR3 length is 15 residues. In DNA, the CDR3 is TGTGCCAGCTCACCGCCCCCGGCAGGGGAAGAGACCCAGTACTTC. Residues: CASSPPPAGEETQYF.

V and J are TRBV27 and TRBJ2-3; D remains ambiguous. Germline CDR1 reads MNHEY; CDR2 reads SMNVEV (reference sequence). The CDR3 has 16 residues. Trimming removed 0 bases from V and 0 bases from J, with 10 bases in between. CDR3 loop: CASSLSTRPSTDTQYF. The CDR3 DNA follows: TGTGCCAGCAGTTTATCGACCAGGCCTAGCACAGATACGCAGTATTTT.

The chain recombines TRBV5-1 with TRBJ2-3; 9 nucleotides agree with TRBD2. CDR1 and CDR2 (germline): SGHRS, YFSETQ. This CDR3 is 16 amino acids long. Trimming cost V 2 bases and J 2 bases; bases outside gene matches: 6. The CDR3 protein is CASSLGSSGATDTQYF. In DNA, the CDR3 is TGCGCCAGCAGCTTAGGCTCTAGCGGGGCCACAGATACGCAGTATTTT.

CDR3 protein: CASSPSPNTGELFF. The CDR3 region has the DNA TGTGCCAGTAGTCCGAGCCCGAACACCGGGGAGCTGTTTTTT. This chain joins TRBV19 and TRBJ2-2; D is undetermined. The CDR3 runs 14 residues. Germline V gene sequence: CDR1 LNHDA, CDR2 SQIVND (reference sequence). Trimming pared 5 bases from V and 0 bases from J, leaving 7 bases between.